One T cell receptor (beta chain) is described in this entry. Its antigen remains unidentified. Other DNA variants within this sample encode the same CDR3. This entry comes from a study of OX40 agonist ivuxolimab in advanced cancers. Study-wide results and caveats: Partial responders treated at 0.1-3.0 mg/kg exhibited clonal expansion among the lowest measured.

With 5 bases clipped from V and 2 bases from J, the junction kept 5 bases outside the gene matches. Germline lookup yields CDR1 MGHRA and CDR2 YSYEKL. The CDR3 has 15 amino acids. Patients with autoimmune history or systemic immunosuppression were excluded. This table comes from immunoSEQ multiplex PCR, and its TCRdb copy is limited to in-frame clones, with some not included. Among some 11,000 clones listed, 86% were seen once. This chain links TRBV4-1 with TRBJ2-7; 11 bases line up with TRBD2. This sequence originates from an adult with an advanced solid tumor such as melanoma, head and neck, liver or kidney cancer. Material: CD4+ or CD8+ T cells sorted from blood, obtained in a trial of the OX40 agonist ivuxolimab. CDR3 sequence: CASSFGTSGTYEQYF. In DNA form, the CDR3 reads TGCGCCAGCAGCTTCGGGACTAGCGGTACCTACGAGCAGTACTTC.